The T cell receptor beta chain under discussion was sequenced for a study of T cell responses to AZD1222 COVID-19 vaccine. General study points: Clonal diversity may have been underestimated, and the donors were mostly white British, with more females than males.

Trimming took 0 bases from V and 4 from J, leaving 13 bases between them. The CDR3 spans 15 residues. Germline CDR1 reads SGHTA; CDR2 reads FQGNSA. Concerning this clone itself: The antigen is not known.

Sequencing was performed with immunoSEQ multiplex PCR; in TCRdb, only in-frame clones are kept and a portion is missing. This table holds approximately 97,000 clones, around 86% found once. The sequencing here drew on peripheral blood, taken on day 0 of AZD1222 vaccination. The V and J genes are TRBV7-2 and TRBJ2-7, with D maybe TRBD2 (5 bases). This clonotype was obtained from an adult in good health. The CDR3 here is CASSLAGMGSYEQYF. CDR3 bases: TGTGCCAGCAGCTTAGCTGGGATGGGGAGTTACGAGCAGTACTTC.